These 9 T cell receptor beta chains share one sample of origin, sequenced in a study of shared clonotypes between healthy human individuals. The data were produced by immunoSEQ multiplex PCR, yet TCRdb's version contains in-frame clones alone and is incomplete. Seen here are about 1.5 million clones, nearly 99% observed once, and the top ten hold 0.4% to 0.55%. The sequencing sample was made of naive CD4+ T cells sorted from blood. Subset noted: CD45RA+ positively selected. The source is a man aged 30 to 45 in good health.

The chain employs TRBV5-1 and TRBJ1-1; possibly TRBD1 for D (5 bases). The CDR3 spans 15 residues. CDR1 and CDR2 (germline): SGHRS, YFSETQ. The V end was cut by 2 bases, the J end by 3 bases, with 14 bases between. The CDR3 is CASSLMGLPDTEAFF. The DNA of the CDR3 is TGCGCCAGCAGCTTAATGGGGCTCCCGGACACTGAAGCTTTCTTT.

Worth noting for this clone: Other nucleotide sequences in the sample specify the same CDR3. This sequence joins TRBV30 and TRBJ1-1; TRBD1 is a possible D gene (5 bases). This CDR3 contains 12 residues. Germline CDR1 is GTSNPN and CDR2 is SVGIG (reference sequence). V lost 5 bases and J lost 1, with 8 bases in between. The CDR3 DNA follows: TGTGCCTGGGGGACGCCGAACACTGAAGCTTTCTTT. Translation gives CAWGTPNTEAFF.

The rearrangement uses TRBV11-2 and TRBJ2-5; TRBD2 agrees at 9 bases. V shed 7 bases, J shed 5 bases, and the junction held 14 bases outside the gene matches. This CDR3 contains 16 residues. CDR1 is SGHAT and CDR2 is FQNNGV in the germline V gene. The CDR3 loop is CASTPRWREGRETQYF. The CDR3 DNA reads as TGTGCCAGCACCCCCCGATGGCGGGAGGGCCGGGAGACCCAGTACTTC. Complete variable domain (other parts from reference TRBV11-2 and TRBJ2-5): EAGVAQSPRYKIIEKRQSVAFWCNPISGHATLYWYQQILGQGPKLLIQFQNNGVVDDSQLPKDRFSAERLKGVDSTLKIQPAKLEDSAVYLCASTPRWREGRETQYFGPGTRLLVL.

A word on this clone: The same CDR3 is also encoded by other DNA sequences in this sample. The chain recombines TRBV4-3 with TRBJ2-7; perhaps TRBD2 as D (6 bases). The V end lost 0 bases, the J end lost 0 bases, and 9 bases lay between the germline ends. This CDR3 region has 15 residues. Looked up from germline, CDR1 is LGHNA and CDR2 is YSLEER. The CDR3 bases are TGCGCCAGCAGCCAAGATGGGCGGGGCTCCTACGAGCAGTACTTC. It encodes CASSQDGRGSYEQYF.

This clone has a single count. V is TRBV28 and J is TRBJ1-5; D gene ambiguous. Germline CDR1 is MDHEN and CDR2 is SYDVKM. The V and J ends lost 6 bases and 11 bases respectively, with 14 bases between them. This CDR3 is built from 12 residues. In DNA form, the CDR3 reads TGTGCCAGCAGCTTCGGGCCCTCGGCCCAGCATTTT. Translation: CASSFGPSAQHF.

The chain uses TRBV5-1 and TRBJ2-7; D is ambiguous. Germline-derived CDR1 and CDR2 are SGHRS and YFSETQ. The CDR3 runs to 13 residues. The V gene lost 3 bases and the J gene lost 0 bases, with 7 bases spanning the gap. CDR3: CASSSTISYEQYF. Written as DNA, the CDR3 is TGCGCCAGCAGCTCTACTATCTCCTACGAGCAGTACTTC.

This sequence joins TRBV6-1 and TRBJ2-3; D is unresolved. The CDR3 runs to 14 residues. Trimming took 5 bases from V and 3 from J, leaving 12 bases between them. Per germline, CDR1 MNHNS and CDR2 SASEGT. The CDR3 DNA reads TGTGCCAGCAGTATCGGGCCCAGAACAGATACGCAGTATTTT. Protein product: CASSIGPRTDTQYF.

This clone was seen once. CDR3 DNA: TGCGCCAGCAGCTTGGACAGACAAGCCACTGAAGCTTTCTTT. This encodes CASSLDRQATEAFF. The chain recombines TRBV5-1 with TRBJ1-1; unclear D gene. V dropped 0 bases and J dropped 4 bases, with 10 bases sitting between them. The germline gives CDR1 SGHRS, CDR2 YFSETQ. The length of the CDR3 is 14 residues.

The V gene is TRBV5-4, the J gene TRBJ2-7, with a possible D match to TRBD2 (6 bases). Looked up from germline, CDR1 is SGHNT and CDR2 is YYREEE (reference sequence). This CDR3 has 11 amino acids. V lost 10 bases and J 4 bases, leaving 12 bases between the germline ends. CDR3 nucleotides: TGTGCCGTCAAAGCGGGTTACGAGCAGTACTTC. It yields the protein CAVKAGYEQYF.